Listed below are T cell receptor beta chains from one sample, sequenced in a study of T cells in lung cancer brain metastases. The table came from immunoSEQ multiplex PCR; TCRdb's copy has only in-frame clones and leaves some out. The sample records some 5,000 clones, 70% to 90% being singletons. What was sequenced was tumor tissue from the primary lung tumor. These receptors were collected from a man over 45 with non-small cell lung cancer. Both conserved end residues are part of each CDR3. The order of the fields is CDR3 length, clone size, V gene, D gene, J gene, CDR3 DNA, CDR3 protein. The D gene is left open where the match is weak. Rows give clone size only sometimes, using once, few, many, or a class for an expanded clone.

>13|NA|TRBV6-5|NA|TRBJ1-2
TGTGCCAGCAGTAGGCAGGGTAACTATGGCTACACCTTC
CASSRQGNYGYTF
>13|NA|TRBV6-1|TRBD2|TRBJ2-7
TGTGCCAGCACAGCGGGAGGGTTTTACGAGCAGTACTTC
CASTAGGFYEQYF
>14|NA|TRBV6-1|NA|TRBJ1-6
TGTGCCAGCAGTGAATTCCCCTTTAATTCACCCCTCCACTTT
CASSEFPFNSPLHF
>13|NA|TRBV2|TRBD1|TRBJ1-4
TGTGCCAGCAGGAGACAGGGAGCCGAAAAACTGTTTTTT
CASRRQGAEKLFF
>13|NA|TRBV19|TRBD1|TRBJ1-6
TGTGCCAGTAGTATTGACAGGGCTTCACCCCTCCACTTT
CASSIDRASPLHF
>17|NA|TRBV5-5|TRBD1|TRBJ2-1
TGTGCCAGCAGCCCCCGTGTGAACAGGGGACCCTACAATGAGCAGTTCTTC
CASSPRVNRGPYNEQFF
>15|NA|TRBV13|TRBD1|TRBJ2-4
TGTGCCAGCAGCCGGACAGGGCTGGCCAAAAACATTCAGTACTTC
CASSRTGLAKNIQYF
>16|NA|TRBV7-8|TRBD1|TRBJ1-4
TGTGCCAGCAGCAGATACAGGGGGGGAGATGCGGAAAAACTGTTTTTT
CASSRYRGGDAEKLFF
>15|NA|TRBV25-1|TRBD1|TRBJ2-7
TGTGCCAGCAGCCCCGGGACAGGGTTTACCTACGAGCAGTACTTC
CASSPGTGFTYEQYF
>16|NA|TRBV19|NA|TRBJ1-3
TGTGCCAGTAGTAACGATCTGGCGACGGCTGGAAACACCATATATTTT
CASSNDLATAGNTIYF
>15|NA|TRBV5-4|TRBD1|TRBJ2-2
TGTGCCAGCGGGACAGGGATGACTAACACCGGGGAGCTGTTTTTT
CASGTGMTNTGELFF
>15|NA|TRBV19|NA|TRBJ2-1
TGTGCCAGTAGTCTTACTAACGGGAGTGTAAATGAGCAGTTCTTC
CASSLTNGSVNEQFF
>11|NA|TRBV20-1|NA|TRBJ1-1
TGCAGTGCTAGAGGACACACTGAAGCTTTCTTT
CSARGHTEAFF
>15|NA|TRBV21-1|NA|TRBJ1-4
TGTGCCAGCAGCTACAGGGATTCACCTAATGAAAAACTGTTTTTT
CASSYRDSPNEKLFF
>16|NA|TRBV6-5|NA|TRBJ2-3
TGTGCCAGCAGTTATGAGCAGGGCTTAAGCACAGATACGCAGTATTTT
CASSYEQGLSTDTQYF
>13|NA|TRBV5-3|NA|TRBJ1-2
TGTGCCAGAAGATTTTCACCTAACTATGGCTACACCTTC
CARRFSPNYGYTF
>16|NA|TRBV11-2|NA|TRBJ2-2
TGTGCCAGCAGCCCCCGTGAAGGGCATAACACCGGGGAGCTGTTTTTT
CASSPREGHNTGELFF
>14|NA|TRBV30|NA|TRBJ2-3
TGTGCCTGGACTCCAGGGGCTGGCACAGATACGCAGTATTTT
CAWTPGAGTDTQYF
>12|few|TRBV25-1|TRBD2|TRBJ2-1
TGTGCCAGCAGTGAGACGGGGGAGGGGCAGTTCTTC
CASSETGEGQFF
>14|NA|TRBV18|NA|TRBJ1-2
TGTGCCAGCTCACTATCCATGGGTTCCCAGGGCTACACCTTC
CASSLSMGSQGYTF
>16|NA|TRBV5-5|TRBD1|TRBJ2-7
TGTGTTAGCAGCCCCAGGGACAGGGTCGGGGGCTACGAGCAGTACTTC
CVSSPRDRVGGYEQYF
>13|NA|TRBV6-6|NA|TRBJ2-3
TGTGCCAGCAGTTCCCGGATCACAGATACGCAGTATTTT
CASSSRITDTQYF
>12|NA|TRBV19|NA|TRBJ1-2
TGTGCCAGTAGATTGGGCTATGGTGGCTACACCTTC
CASRLGYGGYTF
>15|NA|TRBV5-1|TRBD1|TRBJ2-7
TGCGCCAGCAGCTTGACCGCAGGGGGCGGGTACGAGCAGTACTTC
CASSLTAGGGYEQYF
>17|NA|TRBV5-6|TRBD1|TRBJ2-5
TGTGCCAGCAGCCTGCGAGGGACAGGCGGTGAGCAAGAGACCCAGTACTTC
CASSLRGTGGEQETQYF
>13|NA|TRBV6-1|NA|TRBJ1-2
TGTGCCAGCAATCGAGGAGCGAACTATGGCTACACCTTC
CASNRGANYGYTF
>14|once|TRBV11-2|NA|TRBJ2-3
TGTGCCAGCAGCTTAGAGCGCCTTACAGATACGCAGTATTTT
CASSLERLTDTQYF
>14|NA|TRBV29-1|TRBD2|TRBJ2-7
TGCAGCGTTGATCTGAACGGGAGGCCCTACGAGCAGTACTTC
CSVDLNGRPYEQYF
>14|NA|TRBV5-4|NA|TRBJ1-4
TGTGCCAGCGGAGAGGGGGCAACTAATGAAAAACTGTTTTTT
CASGEGATNEKLFF
>15|NA|TRBV5-1|NA|TRBJ1-1
TGCGCCAGCAGCTTGGATGGGGGCGCGGGTCCCGAAGCTTTCTTT
CASSLDGGAGPEAFF
>14|NA|TRBV28|NA|TRBJ1-1
TGTGCCAGCAGTTTGATAGGGGGAAGCACTGAAGCTTTCTTT
CASSLIGGSTEAFF
>12|NA|TRBV11-2|NA|TRBJ1-1
TGTGCCAGCAGCTTAGATCGGAGTGAAGCTTTCTTT
CASSLDRSEAFF
>15|NA|TRBV11-2|TRBD1|TRBJ2-1
TGTGCCAGCAGCTCAGACAGGGGCCGGGGGAATGAGCAGTTCTTC
CASSSDRGRGNEQFF
>15|NA|TRBV6-5|NA|TRBJ2-5
TGTGCCAGCAGCCGGGGTCGGACGGAACAAGAGACCCAGTACTTC
CASSRGRTEQETQYF
>16|large|TRBV27|NA|TRBJ1-6
TGTGCCAGCAGCAGCCCTGCGACAGGACCCTTTACACCCCTCCACTTT
CASSSPATGPFTPLHF
>15|NA|TRBV5-4|TRBD1|TRBJ2-1
TGTGCCAGCAGCTTGGGACAGGGGGCCTACAATGAGCAGTTCTTC
CASSLGQGAYNEQFF
>15|NA|TRBV5-1|NA|TRBJ1-3
TGCGCCAGCAGCGATACAGGGTACTCTGGAAACACCATATATTTT
CASSDTGYSGNTIYF
>15|NA|TRBV5-6|NA|TRBJ1-1
TGTGCCAGCAGCCGGGAGGGGTCGGAGGTTACTGAAGCTTTCTTT
CASSREGSEVTEAFF
>15|NA|TRBV6-1|TRBD2|TRBJ2-2
TGTGCCAGCAGTGGTGCTGGCGGGGGGACCGGGGAGCTGTTTTTT
CASSGAGGGTGELFF
>14|NA|TRBV7-9|NA|TRBJ2-1
TGTGCCAGCAGCTTACGGGGAGGAGTGGGAGAGCAGTTCTTC
CASSLRGGVGEQFF
>13|NA|TRBV11-1|NA|TRBJ2-7
TGTGCCAGCACCCGACAGGACGCCTACGAGCAGTACTTC
CASTRQDAYEQYF
>12|NA|TRBV6-1|NA|TRBJ1-5
TGTGCCAGCAAGGTCTCGGATCAGCCCCAGCATTTT
CASKVSDQPQHF
>14|few|TRBV2|TRBD2|TRBJ2-3
TGTGCCAGCAGGGAAGCGGGGGGCACAGATACGCAGTATTTT
CASREAGGTDTQYF
>14|NA|TRBV7-6|TRBD1|TRBJ2-7
TGTGCCAGCGCCCGGACAGGGATTGGCTACGAGCAGTACTTC
CASARTGIGYEQYF
>10|NA|TRBV29-1|TRBD2|TRBJ2-7
TGCAGCGTCGGGGGGGGCGAGCAGTACTTC
CSVGGGEQYF
>14|NA|TRBV18|TRBD1|TRBJ2-1
TGTGCCAGCTCACCACGACAGGGGGCAGATGAGCAGTTCTTC
CASSPRQGADEQFF
>15|NA|TRBV7-5|NA|TRBJ1-1
TGTGTCAGAAGCGTGCGGACAGGGTGGTACACTGAAGCTTTCTTT
CVRSVRTGWYTEAFF
>15|NA|TRBV10-1|TRBD2|TRBJ2-3
TGCGCCAGCAGTGAGCCGGGACTAGGGGTAGATACGCAGTATTTT
CASSEPGLGVDTQYF
>12|NA|TRBV9|NA|TRBJ1-6
TGTGCCAGCAGCCTTGAGAATTCACCTCTCCACTTT
CASSLENSPLHF
>17|NA|TRBV5-6|TRBD2|TRBJ2-1
TGTGCCAGCAGCCCGACCGGACTAGCGGGAGCCTACAATGAGCAGTTCTTC
CASSPTGLAGAYNEQFF
>17|NA|TRBV15|NA|TRBJ1-4
TGTGCCACCAGCGTGGGGGGGAGGGGGAGGTGGAATGAAAAACTGTTTTTT
CATSVGGRGRWNEKLFF
>15|NA|TRBV7-7|TRBD2|TRBJ2-1
TGTGCTAGCAGCCCACTAGCGGGGTCCTACAATGAGCAGTTCTTC
CASSPLAGSYNEQFF
>12|NA|TRBV29-1|NA|TRBJ2-5
TGCAGCGCGCGAGGGACCCAAGAGACCCAGTACTTC
CSARGTQETQYF
>13|NA|TRBV27|NA|TRBJ1-1
TGTGCCAGCAGTTTGGGACCCGGGGGTGAAGCTTTCTTT
CASSLGPGGEAFF
>14|few|TRBV2|NA|TRBJ1-2
TGTGCCAGCAGGGCAGGGTCGAGTGTCTATGGCTACACCTTC
CASRAGSSVYGYTF
>17|NA|TRBV5-1|NA|TRBJ2-2
TGCGCCAGCAGCTCAGGCCCGGGACTGGGGAACACCGGGGAGCTGTTTTTT
CASSSGPGLGNTGELFF
>14|NA|TRBV7-2|NA|TRBJ1-4
TGTGCCAGCAGCCCACAGGGAGGTGGTGAAAAACTGTTTTTT
CASSPQGGGEKLFF
>15|NA|TRBV5-1|NA|TRBJ2-7
TGCGCCAGCAGCGTGGGGGGCGGACCCACCTACGAGCAGTACTTC
CASSVGGGPTYEQYF
>12|few|TRBV6-5|NA|TRBJ1-1
TGTGCCAGCGGAACAGGCAGGACTGAAGCTTTCTTT
CASGTGRTEAFF
>13|NA|TRBV2|NA|TRBJ1-1
TGTGCCAGCAGTGAAGACAGGTACACTGAAGCTTTCTTT
CASSEDRYTEAFF